This entry describes one TCR beta chain. This record belongs to a study of blood T cell repertoires in COVID-19. Across the whole study: Samples of COVID-19 (acute and convalescent) were obtained from the United States, Italy and Spain. The cDNA or gDNA used as material had been derived from T cells, B-cell-depleted T cells, or PBMCs.

The germline gives CDR1 GTSNPN, CDR2 SVGIG (reference sequence). This CDR3 comprises 15 residues. V lost 0 bases, J lost 6 bases, and 8 bases stayed unmatched. Generated by immunoSEQ multiplex PCR, the TCRdb table keeps only in-frame clones and is missing some. The sample lists around 200,000 clones, about nine tenths seen once, with about 3.5% in the top ten. The sequencing sample was made of peripheral blood. The sequence was obtained from a man between 65 and 85 years old with acute or convalescent COVID-19. The rearrangement uses TRBV30 and TRBJ1-5, with 7 bases that match TRBD1. CDR3 nucleotide sequence: TGTGCCTGGAGTGTCGCAGACAGGGACGGTCAGCCCCAGCATTTT. It yields the protein CAWSVADRDGQPQHF.